These 28 T cell receptor beta chains were all obtained from the same sample, sequenced in a study of a mutant IDH1 vaccine in newly diagnosed glioma. The time point is: week 35, safety follow-up. Vaccinated patients received 300 ug of mutant IDH1 20-mer peptide per dose, with topical imiquimod. No antigen has been identified for these receptors. Assay used: immunoSEQ multiplex PCR; TCRdb lists only in-frame clones, some missing. In the table there are about 32,000 clones, 60% to 85% of which are singletons. The sample in question was PBMCs, obtained from a glioma patient whose treatment included an IDH1 peptide vaccine. All receptors derive from a woman in her 30s with glioma. Some clones in this sample may be carry-over from other donors' samples.

This clone has just one count. This chain uses TRBV5-1 with TRBJ1-4; 7 positions match TRBD1. The germline CDR1 and CDR2 sequences are SGHRS and YFSETQ. The V and J ends lost 3 bases and 8 bases, in that order; junction bases with no gene match: 7. CDR3 size: 14 residues. The CDR3 loop is CASSWTGSLEKLFF. The CDR3 bases are TGCGCCAGCAGCTGGACAGGCTCGTTAGAAAAACTGTTTTTT.

This chain uses TRBV19 with TRBJ1-3; tentative D call: TRBD1 (6 bases). The germline CDR1 and CDR2 sequences are LNHDA and SQIVND (reference sequence). This CDR3 comprises 14 residues. The V gene lost 3 bases and the J gene lost 4 bases, with 10 bases spanning the gap. CDR3 amino acids: CASSINGGGNTIYF. Here the CDR3 DNA reads TGTGCCAGTAGTATCAACGGGGGCGGAAACACCATATATTTT. Full variable domain (missing parts from reference TRBV19 and TRBJ1-3): DGGITQSPKYLFRKEGQNVTLSCEQNLNHDAMYWYRQDPGQGLRLIYYSQIVNDFQKGDIAEGYSVSREKKESFPLTVTSAQKNPTAFYLCASSINGGGNTIYFGEGSWLTVV.

The CDR3 spells CASSPLAGPTYEQYF. DNA for the CDR3: TGTGCCAGCAGCCCCCTAGCGGGCCCAACCTACGAGCAGTACTTC. The rearrangement links TRBV7-3 to TRBJ2-7, with 8 bases identical to TRBD2. V lost 5 bases, J lost 2 bases, and 8 bases stayed unmatched. Per germline, CDR1 SGHTA and CDR2 FQGTGA. CDR3 length: 15 amino acids.

There are a few counts of this clone. The V gene is TRBV7-8, the J gene TRBJ1-4; D unclear. The CDR3 is made up of 15 amino acids. CDR1 and CDR2 (germline): SGHVS, FQNEAQ. V lost 1 base to trimming and J lost 0 bases, with 6 bases between them. Here the CDR3 reads CASSLVDTTNEKLFF. In nucleotides, the CDR3 is TGTGCCAGCAGCTTAGTTGATACAACTAATGAAAAACTGTTTTTT.

V gene TRBV7-2 combines with J gene TRBJ2-2; D possibly uses TRBD1 or TRBD2 (5 bases each). The CDR3 totals 15 residues. Germline CDR1 reads SGHTA; CDR2 reads FQGNSA. With 6 bases removed from V and 8 bases from J, the gap between germline ends came to 19 bases. The CDR3 DNA reads TGTGCCAGCAGTCCGGGACCTTCCGCGATGGGGGAGCTGTTTTTT. Translating gives CASSPGPSAMGELFF. The full variable domain, with the rest looked up from reference TRBV7-2 and TRBJ2-2, is GAGVSQSPSNKVTEKGKDVELRCDPISGHTALYWYRQSLGQGLEFLIYFQGNSAPDKSGLPSDRFSAERTGGSVSTLTIQRTQQEDSAVYLCASSPGPSAMGELFFGEGSRLTVL.

The chain uses TRBV5-1 and TRBJ2-5; D uncertain. The CDR3 is 11 amino acids. CDR1 and CDR2 (germline): SGHRS, YFSETQ. Trimming shortened V by 2 bases and J by 5 bases, and 4 bases separated the two germline ends. The CDR3 DNA follows: TGCGCCAGCAGCTTCAAGGAGACCCAGTACTTC. Protein product: CASSFKETQYF.

The chain has TRBV7-2 and TRBJ2-1, with TRBD2 identical over 8 bases. J gave up 8 bases and V 8 bases, and 11 bases lay outside the gene matches. Germline V lookup: CDR1 SGHTA, CDR2 FQGNSA. The CDR3 is 14 residues long. The CDR3 reads CASSPGLVADEQFF. The DNA for the CDR3 is TGTGCCAGCTCCCCGGGACTAGTGGCCGATGAGCAGTTCTTC.

The V gene is TRBV7-6, the J gene TRBJ1-1; TRBD1 aligns across 8 bases. The J segment lost 0 bases and the V segment lost 5 bases, leaving 11 bases of the junction unmatched. Germline-derived CDR1 and CDR2 are SGHVS and FNYEAQ. The length of the CDR3 is 17 residues. The DNA of the CDR3 is TGTGCCAGCAGCACCCGGGGGAGGACAGGGCTGAACACTGAAGCTTTCTTT. It translates to CASSTRGRTGLNTEAFF.

The genes are TRBV5-6 and TRBJ2-7; 8 nucleotides match TRBD1. After removal of 4 bases from V and 4 bases from J, the junction contained 4 bases not matched to a gene. This CDR3 has 13 residues. CDR1 is SGHDT, CDR2 YYEEEE, per germline. CDR3 sequence reads: CASSQGASYEQYF. CDR3 nucleotide sequence: TGTGCCAGCAGCCAGGGGGCCTCTTACGAGCAGTACTTC.

The gene calls are TRBV13 and TRBJ2-7; D might be TRBD2 (6 bases). This CDR3 is 13 amino acids long. Deletions cut 5 bases from V and 1 base from J, with 9 bases between. The germline V gene encodes CDR1 PRHDT and CDR2 FYEKMQ (reference sequence). In nucleotides, the CDR3 is TGTGCCAGCAGCATACGGGGGTCCTACGAGCAGTACTTC. Amino acid sequence: CASSIRGSYEQYF. Looking up the rest from reference TRBV13 and TRBJ2-7 gives the full variable domain: AAGVIQSPRHLIKEKRETATLKCYPIPRHDTVYWYQQGPGQDPQFLISFYEKMQSDKGSIPDRFSAQQFSDYHSELNMSSLELGDSALYFCASSIRGSYEQYFGPGTRLTVT.

This clone occurred a few times. The chain is built from TRBV4-1 and TRBJ1-1; D is unclear. Germline CDR1 MGHRA, CDR2 YSYEKL. This CDR3 spans 18 amino acids. The V end lost 1 base, the J end lost 2 bases, and 20 bases lay between the germline ends. The CDR3 DNA reads TGCGCCAGCAGCCAAGGATCAATCAATTCCGGGAGAAACACTGAAGCTTTCTTT. Protein product: CASSQGSINSGRNTEAFF.

This rearrangement joins TRBV27 to TRBJ2-4, with D perhaps TRBD1 or TRBD2 (6 bases each). With 3 bases removed from V and 1 base from J, the gap between germline ends came to 16 bases. The CDR3 extends over 17 amino acids. Germline CDR1 reads MNHEY; CDR2 reads SMNVEV (reference sequence). CDR3 region: CASSFHLTGAAKNIQYF. CDR3 bases: TGTGCCAGCAGTTTCCACCTAACGGGGGCGGCCAAAAACATTCAGTACTTC.

The chain recombines TRBV2 with TRBJ2-7, with D unresolved. The CDR3 consists of 11 residues. The germline V and J ends were trimmed by 6 bases and 2 bases, with 5 bases remaining between them. Germline V lookup: CDR1 SNHLY, CDR2 FYNNEI. The DNA of the CDR3 is TGTGCCAGCAGGGAAACCTACGAGCAGTACTTC. Translated: CASRETYEQYF. Variable domain in full (rest from reference TRBV2 and TRBJ2-7): EPEVTQTPSHQVTQMGQEVILRCVPISNHLYFYWYRQILGQKVEFLVSFYNNEISEKSEIFDDQFSVERPDGSNFTLKIRSTKLEDSAMYFCASRETYEQYFGPGTRLTVT.

This chain connects TRBV10-2 to TRBJ1-5; D not resolved. Germline CDR1 is WSHSY and CDR2 is SAAADI. The ends were cut back, 7 bases at V and 2 bases at J, with 12 bases in the middle. The CDR3 contains 14 residues. The CDR3 sequence is CASTGEGGNQPQHF. For the CDR3, the DNA is TGCGCCAGCACTGGGGAGGGCGGCAATCAGCCCCAGCATTTT.

This chain uses TRBV7-2 with TRBJ2-7, with 9 bases lining up with TRBD2. The trim removed 4 bases at V and 6 bases at J, leaving 7 bases unmatched. The CDR3 extends over 14 amino acids. Germline lookup yields CDR1 SGHTA and CDR2 FQGNSA. The CDR3 nucleotides read TGTGCCAGCAGCTCACCGGGACTAGCAATCGAGCAGTACTTC. Its protein product is CASSSPGLAIEQYF.

The V call is TRBV9, the J call TRBJ1-1, with a possible D match to TRBD1 (5 bases). The V end lost 4 bases, the J end lost 2 bases, and 9 bases lay between the germline ends. CDR1 is SGDLS, CDR2 YYNGEE, per germline. The CDR3 spans 13 residues. CDR3 loop: CASSPRTNTEAFF. CDR3 nucleotides: TGTGCCAGCAGCCCCCGGACAAACACTGAAGCTTTCTTT.

V and J are TRBV27 and TRBJ2-2, with 8 bases identical to TRBD1. Germline V gene data show CDR1 as MNHEY and CDR2 as SMNVEV (reference sequence). The CDR3 extends over 16 amino acids. V lost 7 bases to trimming and J lost 4 bases; unmatched junction nucleotides: 11. DNA for the CDR3: TGTGCCAGCACCCCAATGGACAGGGTTGGCACCGGGGAGCTGTTTTTT. Translated: CASTPMDRVGTGELFF.

This clone was picked up one time. The gene calls are TRBV9 and TRBJ2-3; 14 bases line up with TRBD2. The junction had 7 bases not matched to a gene; V was cut back by 3 bases and J by 4 bases. CDR1 SGDLS and CDR2 YYNGEE come from the germline V gene. This CDR3 comprises 17 residues. CDR3 sequence reads: CASSAGTSGSIADTQYF. CDR3 DNA sequence: TGTGCCAGCAGCGCGGGGACTAGCGGGAGTATCGCAGATACGCAGTATTTT. The full variable domain, its missing parts supplied by reference TRBV9 and TRBJ2-3, is DSGVTQTPKHLITATGQRVTLRCSPRSGDLSVYWYQQSLDQGLQFLIQYYNGEERAKGNILERFSAQQFPDLHSELNLSSLELGDSALYFCASSAGTSGSIADTQYFGPGTRLTVL.

The chain recombines TRBV30 with TRBJ2-7; the D gene could be TRBD1 or TRBD2 (5 bases each). The V end lost 4 bases, the J end lost 2 bases, and 15 bases lay between the germline ends. There are 14 residues in the CDR3. CDR1 is GTSNPN, CDR2 SVGIG, per germline (reference sequence). Written as DNA, the CDR3 is TGTGCCTGGACCCGTGGGGGAAAGGCCTACGAGCAGTACTTC. This encodes CAWTRGGKAYEQYF.

The chain carries TRBV4-1 and TRBJ1-4; unclear D gene. Trimming took 3 bases from V and 6 from J, leaving 14 bases between them. This CDR3 region has 15 residues. The germline CDR1 and CDR2 sequences are MGHRA and YSYEKL. CDR3 coding DNA: TGCGCCAGCAGCCATCCCGGGGAGGCTTATGAAAAACTGTTTTTT. Encoded protein: CASSHPGEAYEKLFF.

The J gene is TRBJ1-4, the V gene TRBV7-9, with TRBD1 matching over 8 bases. CDR3 length: 15 residues. CDR1 SEHNR and CDR2 FQNEAQ come from the germline V gene (reference sequence). The junction had 7 bases not matched to a gene; V was cut back by 5 bases and J by 5 bases. CDR3 loop: CASSAGQGENEKLFF. CDR3 bases: TGTGCCAGCAGCGCTGGACAGGGTGAGAATGAAAAACTGTTTTTT.

V gene TRBV13 combines with J gene TRBJ2-3; 8 nucleotides match TRBD2. From germline, CDR1 is PRHDT and CDR2 FYEKMQ (reference sequence). This CDR3 is 13 amino acids long. V shed 5 bases, J shed 5 bases, and the junction held 3 bases outside the gene matches. Written as DNA, the CDR3 is TGTGCCAGCAGCCCCCTAGCGGGAGATACGCAGTATTTT. Translating gives CASSPLAGDTQYF.

This clone was seen only a few times. This chain uses TRBV2 with TRBJ2-6; 7 bases agree with TRBD2. Germline CDR1 SNHLY, CDR2 FYNNEI. The length of the CDR3 is 13 residues. CDR3 protein: CAQPGREANVLTF. Here the CDR3 DNA reads TGTGCTCAGCCGGGGAGGGAGGCCAACGTCCTGACTTTC.

CDR3 bases: TGTGCCAGCAGCTTCGGCGGCAGTAATGAAAAACTGTTTTTT. Its protein product is CASSFGGSNEKLFF. The chain employs TRBV11-2 and TRBJ1-4; D remains ambiguous. The CDR3 totals 14 residues. V was clipped by 3 bases and J by 4 bases, with 9 bases between them. Per the germline V gene, CDR1 is SGHAT and CDR2 is FQNNGV.

The rearrangement joins TRBV27 to TRBJ1-2, with D perhaps matching TRBD1 (6 bases). This CDR3 contains 14 residues. The germline V gene has CDR1 MNHEY and CDR2 SMNVEV (reference sequence). Trimming took 2 bases from V and 4 from J, leaving 11 bases between them. The CDR3 region has the DNA TGTGCCAGCAGTTTAAGGACAGAGGGCTATGGCTACACCTTC. Its translation is CASSLRTEGYGYTF.

The V call is TRBV7-8, the J call TRBJ2-2; D is perhaps TRBD1 or TRBD2 (5 bases each). The CDR3 spans 11 residues. The V and J ends lost 4 bases and 13 bases respectively, with 10 bases between them. Germline V gene lookup returns CDR1 SGHVS and CDR2 FQNEAQ. For the CDR3, the DNA is TGTGCCAGCAGCTCCCGGGACGGGCTGTTTTTT. Its protein is CASSSRDGLFF.

This clone was detected a few times. The CDR3 region has the DNA TGTGCCAGCAGCTGGACCGGGACAGGAGGTACCGGGGAGCTGTTTTTT. The encoded protein is CASSWTGTGGTGELFF. The V and J genes are TRBV5-5 and TRBJ2-2; 8 bases line up with TRBD1. The CDR3 is 16 amino acids. Germline CDR1 reads SGHKS; CDR2 reads YYEKEE (reference sequence). The V segment lost 3 bases and the J segment 5 bases; nucleotides outside the gene matches: 9. Looking up the rest from reference TRBV5-5 and TRBJ2-2 gives the full variable domain: DAGVTQSPTHLIKTRGQQVTLRCSPISGHKSVSWYQQVLGQGPQFIFQYYEKEERGRGNFPDRFSARQFPNYSSELNVNALLLGDSALYLCASSWTGTGGTGELFFGEGSRLTVL.

This clone has a handful of counts. This chain connects TRBV4-1 to TRBJ2-1; D not resolved. Germline values: CDR1 MGHRA, CDR2 YSYEKL. The CDR3 runs to 15 residues. Between the trimmed V and J ends, which lost 0 bases and 6 bases, there was a span of 12 bases. CDR3 region: CASSQDSGLGNEQFF. Here the CDR3 DNA reads TGCGCCAGCAGCCAAGACTCCGGGCTTGGCAATGAGCAGTTCTTC.